These T cell receptor beta chains were read from a single sample in a study of cytomegalovirus exposure and HLA in healthy donors. TCRdb's copy holds only in-frame clones and misses some; the assay was immunoSEQ multiplex PCR. The table lists some 180,000 clones, around 75% of them singletons, with 2.9% in the top ten. The sequenced sample was PBMCs. These receptors all come from a male donor in good health and CMV-seronegative. Each CDR3 is given with its conserved first and last residue.

>TRBV18|TRBJ1-5
CASSQGQGRDQPQHF
>TRBV2|TRBJ2-7
CASSGGGTGYDEQYF
>TRBV27|TRBJ2-7
CASSKQNIDYEQYF
>TRBV19|TRBJ2-1
CASSIGQRGYNEQFF
>TRBV5-1|TRBJ2-6
CASSFGRGLTGANVLTF
>TRBV6-1|TRBJ1-6
CASSIGQGSPLHF
>TRBV19|TRBJ1-1
CASASSVNTEAFF
>TRBV28|TRBJ1-1
CASKRGQNTEAFF
>TRBV28|TRBJ2-1
CASSTILAGVYNEQFF
>TRBV5-1|TRBJ2-3
CASSLGGASGTRTDTQYF
>TRBV19|TRBJ1-3
CASSWTARYSGNTIYF
>TRBV4-1|TRBJ2-1
CASSQRQAQKSYNEQFF
>TRBV28|TRBJ1-2
CASSTGGGGYTF
>TRBV7-8|TRBJ1-3
CASSLVAGLGNTIYF
>TRBV5-5|TRBJ1-4
CASSWGQGRANEKLFF
>TRBV6-5|TRBJ2-1
CASSSRLGLEKIEQFF
>TRBV29-1|TRBJ2-3
CSVEDRLGSRGTDTQYF
>TRBV5-5|TRBJ2-5
CASSLIGSGQETQYF
>TRBV6-5|TRBJ2-6
CASSYTGLSGANVLTF
>TRBV7-9|TRBJ2-7
CASSSISYEQYF
>TRBV28|TRBJ1-2
CASSHGQGNYGYTF
>TRBV6-5|TRBJ2-5
CASSSPTGSPTQYF
>TRBV5-6|TRBJ1-4
CASSAWTGTREKLFF
>TRBV6-6|TRBJ2-7
CAASWDSLGEQYF
>TRBV6-4|TRBJ1-1
CASTLNPTQGTNTEAFF
>TRBV7-2|TRBJ1-3
CASSLGPGNAGNTIYF